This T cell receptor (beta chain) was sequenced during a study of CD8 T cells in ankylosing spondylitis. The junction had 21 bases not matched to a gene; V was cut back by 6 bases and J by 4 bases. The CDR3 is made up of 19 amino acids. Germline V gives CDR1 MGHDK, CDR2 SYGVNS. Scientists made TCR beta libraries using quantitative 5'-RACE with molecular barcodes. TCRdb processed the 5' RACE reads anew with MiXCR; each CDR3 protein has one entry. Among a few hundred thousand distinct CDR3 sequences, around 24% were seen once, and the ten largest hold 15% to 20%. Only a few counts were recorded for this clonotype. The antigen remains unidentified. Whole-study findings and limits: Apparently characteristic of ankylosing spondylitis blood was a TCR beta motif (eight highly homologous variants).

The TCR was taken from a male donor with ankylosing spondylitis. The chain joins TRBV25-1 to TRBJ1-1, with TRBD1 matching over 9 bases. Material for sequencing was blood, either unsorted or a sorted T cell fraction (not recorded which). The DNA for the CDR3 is TGTGCCAGCAGCCGCGACGGGACAGGGAAGGGCATGACGGTCACTGAAGCTTTCTTT. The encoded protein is CASSRDGTGKGMTVTEAFF.